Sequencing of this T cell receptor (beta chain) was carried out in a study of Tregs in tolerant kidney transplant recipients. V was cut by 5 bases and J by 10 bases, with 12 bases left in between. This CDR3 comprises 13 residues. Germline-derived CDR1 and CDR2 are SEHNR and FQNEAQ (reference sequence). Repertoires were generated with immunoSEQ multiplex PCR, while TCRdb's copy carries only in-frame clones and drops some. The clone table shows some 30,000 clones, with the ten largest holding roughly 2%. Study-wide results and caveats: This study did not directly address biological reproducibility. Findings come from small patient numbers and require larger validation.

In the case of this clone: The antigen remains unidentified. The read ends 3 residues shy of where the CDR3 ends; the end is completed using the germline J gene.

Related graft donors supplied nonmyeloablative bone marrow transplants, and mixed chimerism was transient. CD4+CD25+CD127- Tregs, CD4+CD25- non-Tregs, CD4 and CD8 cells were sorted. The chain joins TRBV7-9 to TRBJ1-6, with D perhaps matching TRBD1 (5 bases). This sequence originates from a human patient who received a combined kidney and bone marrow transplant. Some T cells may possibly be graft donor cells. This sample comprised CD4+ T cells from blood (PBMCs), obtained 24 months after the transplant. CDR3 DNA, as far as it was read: TGTGCCAGCAGCGCCAGGGTTGGGTCACCC. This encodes CASSARVGSP. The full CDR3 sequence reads CASSARVGSPLHF.